One sample yielded the 8 T cell receptor beta chains listed below, sequenced in a study of monozygotic twins with inflammatory bowel disease. TCRdb reprocessed the 5' RACE reads and keeps a single row for each CDR3 protein, giving no DNA. Here the sample table reports just over 300,000 distinct CDR3 sequences. Input material: blood. The source is a human donor with ulcerative colitis or Crohn's disease, or a healthy co-twin of an affected twin (not recorded which).

The chain couples TRBV6-2 or TRBV6-3 to TRBJ2-2; TCRdb's assignment of TRBD2 cannot be checked, as there is no DNA. CDR1 and CDR2 from the germline V gene are MNHEY and SVGEGT. CDR3 size: 13 residues. The CDR3 sequence: CAVRLAGAAELFF.

The chain recombines TRBV5-1 with TRBJ2-5; the TCRdb call, TRBD1, lacks DNA for checking. The CDR3 extends over 16 amino acids. The germline V gene encodes CDR1 SGHRS and CDR2 YFSETQ. This chain's CDR3 is CASSLNRQPGGGAQYF.

The chain links TRBV9 to TRBJ2-1; TCRdb's D call, TRBD2, is unchecked because there is no DNA. This CDR3 comprises 14 residues. The germline V gene encodes CDR1 SGDLS and CDR2 YYNGEE. The CDR3 sequence is CASSALAGVSEQFF. The full variable domain, its missing parts supplied by reference TRBV9 and TRBJ2-1, is DSGVTQTPKHLITATGQRVTLRCSPRSGDLSVYWYQQSLDQGLQFLIQYYNGEERAKGNILERFSAQQFPDLHSELNLSSLELGDSALYFCASSALAGVSEQFFGPGTRLTVL.

The J gene is TRBJ2-5, the V gene TRBV20-1. CDR3 length equals 14 residues. Germline CDR1 DFQATT, CDR2 SNEGSKA (reference sequence). CDR3 protein: CSARVLATQSAQYF.

CDR3 region: CASSQGTGNTEAFF. The J gene is TRBJ1-1, the V gene TRBV11-3; the TCRdb call, TRBD1, lacks DNA for checking. Per the germline V gene, CDR1 is SGHNT and CDR2 is YENEEA. The CDR3 loop spans 14 amino acids.

This chain joins TRBV29-1 and TRBJ1-2; the D gene TCRdb calls, TRBD1, cannot be checked with no DNA. Per germline, CDR1 SQVTM and CDR2 ANQGSEA. The CDR3 spans 13 residues. CDR3 sequence: CSVWGAGNYGYTF.

This chain links TRBV7-2 with TRBJ1-3; TCRdb outputs TRBD1, but without DNA this stays unchecked. The CDR3 is 16 residues long. In germline, CDR1 is SGHTA, CDR2 FQGNSA. The CDR3 here is CASSLSPTRGSNTIYF.

The chain carries TRBV4-3 and TRBJ1-6; there is no DNA to check the TCRdb D call of TRBD1. The germline V gene has CDR1 LGHNA and CDR2 YSLEER. The CDR3 consists of 14 residues. The CDR3 reads CASSQTGYNSPLHF.